The next 27 T cell receptor beta chains were all read from a single sample in a study of human T cells and chemical hapten exposure. Time point reported: patch test 1, 2 weeks after DPC sensitization. The sample's treatment: therapeutic diphenylcyclopropenone sensitization with weekly scalp DPC. TCRdb called the RACE reads again in MiXCR, with one record for every CDR3 protein. This sample yields fewer than 500,000 distinct CDR3 sequences, of which around 5% are seen a single time; 2% to 2.5% belongs to the top ten. Specimen: whole blood, collected in connection with sensitization to the hapten diphenylcyclopropenone (DPC). The receptors derive from a woman between 45 and 60 years old with alopecia areata. Some clones in this sample may be carry-over from other donors' samples.

This clonotype was seen a few times. J is TRBJ2-5 and V is TRBV7-8; the match to TRBD2 covers 11 bases. CDR1 is SGHVS, CDR2 FQNEAQ, per germline. Germline trimming cut 3 bases from V and 5 bases from J; bases unmatched to any gene: 5. This CDR3 comprises 15 residues. The CDR3 bases are TGTGCCAGCAGCTTTACTAGCGGGGGCCCCGAGACCCAGTACTTC. Amino acid sequence: CASSFTSGGPETQYF.

CDR3 in amino acids: CASSSPPGLAVNEQFF. The CDR3 DNA reads as TGTGCCAGCAGCTCCCCACCGGGACTAGCGGTCAATGAGCAGTTCTTC. The chain carries TRBV13 and TRBJ2-1; 11 bases map to TRBD2. Trimming took 4 bases from V and 6 from J; bases not matched to a gene: 8. The CDR3 has 16 residues. The germline V gene encodes CDR1 PRHDT and CDR2 FYEKMQ (reference sequence).

This chain joins TRBV28 and TRBJ1-1; possibly TRBD1 for D (5 bases). This CDR3 comprises 15 residues. The germline V gene has CDR1 MDHEN and CDR2 SYDVKM. Trimming pared 1 base from V and 1 base from J, leaving 10 bases between. CDR3 region: CASSLSLGGNTEAFF. CDR3 bases: TGTGCCAGCAGTTTATCACTGGGGGGGAACACTGAAGCTTTCTTT.

This clonotype occurred many times. CDR3 nucleotides: TGTGCCAGCAGCCGCACAGGGTCTGGGGCCAACGTCCTGACTTTC. This gives the protein CASSRTGSGANVLTF. V gene TRBV7-9 combines with J gene TRBJ2-6, with a possible D match to TRBD1 (6 bases). Germline assignment: CDR1 SEHNR and CDR2 FQNEAQ (reference sequence). Trimming shortened V by 5 bases and J by 1 base, and 9 bases separated the two germline ends. The CDR3 sequence is 15 residues long.

Ten or more counts support this clonotype. The V gene is TRBV4-2, the J gene TRBJ1-6; tentative D call: TRBD1 (5 bases). The CDR3 consists of 16 residues. Trimming shortened V by 0 bases and J by 6 bases, and 12 bases separated the two germline ends. In germline, CDR1 is LGHNA, CDR2 YNFKEQ. CDR3: CASSQERGRFNSPLHF. In nucleotides, the CDR3 is TGTGCCAGCAGCCAAGAAAGGGGACGGTTTAATTCACCCCTCCACTTT.

This clonotype was counted ten times or more. The chain combines TRBV7-9 with TRBJ2-2, with TRBD2 matching over 7 bases. This CDR3 has 15 amino acids. The germline gives CDR1 SEHNR, CDR2 FQNEAQ (reference sequence). The V segment lost 4 bases and the J segment 4 bases; nucleotides outside the gene matches: 6. The CDR3 sequence is CASSWGGVLTGELFF. The CDR3 region has the DNA TGTGCCAGCAGCTGGGGAGGGGTACTCACCGGGGAGCTGTTTTTT.

Ten or more counts support this clonotype. The rearrangement uses TRBV4-1 and TRBJ2-7; D unclear. Germline CDR1 and CDR2: MGHRA and YSYEKL. This CDR3 has 14 amino acids. V gave up 4 bases and J gave up 1 base, with 11 bases separating them. CDR3: CASSPGPVSYEQYF. The CDR3 coding sequence is TGCGCCAGCAGCCCGGGCCCCGTATCCTACGAGCAGTACTTC.

J is TRBJ1-2 and V is TRBV6-2 or TRBV6-3; 10 bases align to TRBD1. Germline V CDR1 and CDR2: MNHEY, SVGEGT. The V gene end was trimmed by 2 bases and the J gene end by 0 bases; junction bases not matched to a gene: 6. The CDR3 runs 17 residues. CDR3 in DNA: TGTGCCAGCAGTTACCGGGACAGGGGAGTGACTAACTATGGCTACACCTTC. Residues: CASSYRDRGVTNYGYTF.

This clonotype occurred a few times. The chain combines TRBV28 with TRBJ2-7, with 9 bases aligning to TRBD1. V shed 7 bases and J 2 bases; nucleotides not matched to a gene: 6. CDR1 MDHEN and CDR2 SYDVKM come from the germline V gene. This CDR3 comprises 14 residues. CDR3 coding DNA: TGTGCCAGCAAATCCAGGACAGGGGCCTACGAGCAGTACTTC. Translation: CASKSRTGAYEQYF.

The V call is TRBV14, the J call TRBJ2-3; possibly TRBD1 for D (5 bases). The V gene's germline CDR1 is SGHDN and CDR2 FVKESK. The ends were cut back, 4 bases at V and 1 base at J, with 12 bases in the middle. The CDR3 runs to 15 residues. CDR3 amino acids: CASSPDNLGTDTQYF. The DNA of the CDR3 is TGTGCCAGCAGCCCGGACAATTTAGGCACAGATACGCAGTATTTT.

This clonotype was picked up a small number of times. J is TRBJ2-2 and V is TRBV29-1, with 7 bases matching TRBD2. In germline, CDR1 is SQVTM, CDR2 ANQGSEA. The CDR3 contains 13 residues. With 4 bases clipped from V and 7 bases from J, the junction kept 6 bases outside the gene matches. The CDR3 region has the DNA TGCAGCGTTGGGGCGGGGGTGAACGGGGAGCTGTTTTTT. Protein sequence: CSVGAGVNGELFF.

This clonotype was detected ten times or more. The gene calls are TRBV29-1 and TRBJ1-5; 7 nucleotides align to TRBD1. This CDR3 spans 14 amino acids. The V and J ends lost 6 bases and 9 bases, in that order; junction bases with no gene match: 14. Germline CDR1 reads SQVTM; CDR2 reads ANQGSEA. Written as DNA, the CDR3 is TGCAGCGTACGAGACAGGGTGGGATTCGGGCCCCAGCATTTT. This encodes CSVRDRVGFGPQHF.

This clonotype was recorded at least ten times. This chain's CDR3 is CASSFHRTAPGAEAFF. For the CDR3, the DNA is TGTGCCAGCAGCTTCCACCGGACAGCCCCTGGGGCTGAAGCTTTCTTT. V is TRBV7-3 and J is TRBJ1-1, with D perhaps matching TRBD1 (6 bases). The germline CDR1 and CDR2 sequences are SGHTA and FQGTGA. The V gene lost 3 bases and the J gene lost 6 bases, with 20 bases spanning the gap. This CDR3 is 16 amino acids long.

This clonotype was picked up many times. This chain connects TRBV3-1 to TRBJ1-3; the D is unclear. Germline V gene lookup returns CDR1 LGHDT and CDR2 YNNKEL (reference sequence). The CDR3 contains 16 residues. V shed 4 bases and J shed 0 bases, with 13 bases lying between them. CDR3 sequence reads: CASSRLPVDSGNTIYF. As DNA, the CDR3 is TGTGCCAGCAGCCGCCTACCTGTTGACTCTGGAAACACCATATATTTT.

This clonotype was seen only a few times. The V and J genes are TRBV20-1 and TRBJ2-3, with D unclear. Germline values: CDR1 DFQATT, CDR2 SNEGSKA (reference sequence). The germline V and J ends were trimmed by 1 base and 1 base, with 12 bases remaining between them. The CDR3 is 15 residues long. This CDR3 is CSARVLAFGTDTQYF. Written as DNA, the CDR3 is TGCAGTGCTAGAGTCTTAGCTTTTGGCACAGATACGCAGTATTTT.

This clonotype appeared many times. The chain recombines TRBV20-1 with TRBJ1-6; TRBD1 aligns across 7 bases. CDR3 size: 15 residues. Germline CDR1 and CDR2: DFQATT and SNEGSKA (reference sequence). J lost 7 bases, V lost 0 bases, and 6 bases had no gene match. The CDR3 nucleotides read TGCAGTGCTAGAGAACAGACAGGGCCGAATTCACCCCTCCACTTT. Translation: CSAREQTGPNSPLHF.

The CDR3 DNA is TGTGCCAGCAGCGCAGGGACTAGCGGGGTGAGCACAGATACGCAGTATTTT. Translated: CASSAGTSGVSTDTQYF. The V call is TRBV6-1, the J call TRBJ2-3; 13 bases agree with TRBD2. There are 17 residues in the CDR3. V shed 6 bases and J 0 bases; nucleotides not matched to a gene: 6. Germline V lookup: CDR1 MNHNS, CDR2 SASEGT.

This clonotype was counted a few times. The rearrangement uses TRBV5-6 and TRBJ2-5; D uncertain. Trimming left V 0 bases short and J 4 bases short, with 7 bases between. The CDR3 sequence is 13 residues long. Germline V gene data show CDR1 as SGHDT and CDR2 as YYEEEE. CDR3 residues: CASSLAAVETQYF. CDR3 sequence (DNA): TGTGCCAGCAGCTTGGCGGCCGTAGAGACCCAGTACTTC.

The gene calls are TRBV24-1 and TRBJ2-2; D unclear. Trimming pared 9 bases from V and 2 bases from J, leaving 15 bases between. The length of the CDR3 is 15 residues. Per germline, CDR1 KGHDR and CDR2 SFDVKD. The CDR3, as DNA: TGTGCCACCCCCCTCGACGGATTAAACACCGGGGAGCTGTTTTTT. It encodes CATPLDGLNTGELFF.

This clonotype was seen repeatedly, ten times or more. This chain joins TRBV6-5 and TRBJ2-1; either TRBD1 or TRBD2 may fit D (5 bases each). Germline loops: CDR1 MNHEY, CDR2 SVGAGI. The CDR3 runs 17 residues. Trimming stripped 2 bases from V and 3 bases from J, with 17 bases between. CDR3 loop: CASSYTIPGRFYNEQFF. CDR3 nucleotide sequence: TGTGCCAGCAGTTACACTATCCCGGGACGGTTCTACAATGAGCAGTTCTTC.

This clonotype was picked up many times. This chain links TRBV12-3 or TRBV12-4 with TRBJ2-1; D may match TRBD1 or TRBD2 (5 bases each). CDR3 size: 13 residues. The V and J ends lost 6 bases and 10 bases respectively, with 16 bases between them. The CDR3 coding sequence is TGTGCCAGCAGCTTCCTCCTGGGGGACGAGCAGTTCTTC. Its protein is CASSFLLGDEQFF.

This chain uses TRBV7-8 with TRBJ2-5, with unresolved D. Germline lookup yields CDR1 SGHVS and CDR2 FQNEAQ. With 8 bases removed from V and 7 bases from J, the gap between germline ends came to 17 bases. This CDR3 region has 13 residues. CDR3 residues: CASATGRAGTQYF. In DNA, the CDR3 is TGTGCCAGCGCGACTGGCCGAGCCGGGACCCAGTACTTC.

This sequence joins TRBV5-1 and TRBJ2-5; D could derive from TRBD1 or TRBD2 (5 bases each). V gave up 4 bases and J gave up 7 bases, with 20 bases separating them. This CDR3 region has 15 residues. Germline assignment: CDR1 SGHRS and CDR2 YFSETQ. The CDR3 is CASSPPSSGPGTQYF. Here the CDR3 DNA reads TGCGCCAGCAGCCCTCCCTCGTCGGGGCCGGGGACCCAGTACTTC.

This clonotype has a count of ten or more. This chain uses TRBV10-1 with TRBJ2-5; possibly TRBD1 or TRBD2 for D (6 bases each). Germline lookup yields CDR1 WNHNN and CDR2 SYGVQD (reference sequence). The CDR3 sequence is 15 residues long. Deletions cut 4 bases from V and 5 bases from J, with 17 bases between. CDR3 nucleotides: TGCGCCAGCAGTGGAATAGGGGGGATTGGTGAGACCCAGTACTTC. Protein product: CASSGIGGIGETQYF.

This clonotype was picked up many times. The CDR3 protein is CASSSFEGTAYGYTF. CDR3 in DNA: TGTGCCAGCAGTTCATTTGAGGGGACCGCCTATGGCTACACCTTC. The chain couples TRBV6-6 to TRBJ1-2, with D maybe TRBD1 (5 bases). The CDR3 contains 15 residues. V was trimmed by 4 bases and J by 4 bases, leaving 16 bases between them. Germline CDR1 and CDR2: MNHNY and SVGAGI (reference sequence).

Only a few counts were recorded for this clonotype. J is TRBJ1-2 and V is TRBV29-1; D is perhaps TRBD1 (6 bases). V lost 4 bases to trimming and J lost 8 bases, with 11 bases between them. The length of the CDR3 is 11 residues. Per germline, CDR1 SQVTM and CDR2 ANQGSEA. This CDR3 reads CSVGQVEGYTF. CDR3 coding DNA: TGCAGCGTTGGACAGGTCGAGGGCTACACCTTC. Based on the CDR3 plus reference TRBV29-1 and TRBJ1-2, the full variable domain is SAVISQKPSRDICQRGTSLTIQCQVDSQVTMMFWYRQQPGQSLTLIATANQGSEATYESGFVIDKFPISRPNLTFSTLTVSNMSPEDSSIYLCSVGQVEGYTFGSGTRLTVV.

This clonotype occurred a few times. V gene TRBV5-5 combines with J gene TRBJ2-7, with unresolved D. V was pared by 3 bases and J by 2 bases, with 15 bases between. This CDR3 spans 15 amino acids. CDR1 and CDR2 from the germline V gene are SGHKS and YYEKEE (reference sequence). The CDR3 bases are TGTGCCAGCAGCTCCCCCCGAGGATCGACCTACGAGCAGTACTTC. Protein product: CASSSPRGSTYEQYF.